The source of this TCR beta chain is a study of blood T cell repertoires in COVID-19. About the research overall: Spain, Italy and the United States supplied samples that represented acute and convalescent COVID-19. In each case, the material was cDNA or gDNA derived from T cells, B-cell-depleted T cells, or PBMCs.

As handled by the study authors: Estimation of nucleated cell counts was performed using reference gene primer amplification. Sequenced by immunoSEQ multiplex PCR; TCRdb stores in-frame clones only, minus some. The V and J calls and clone size are taken from that table; D and trimming were inferred from the DNA. The table records fewer than 200,000 clones, around 82% of them present only once. The V and J ends lost 2 bases and 3 bases, in that order; junction bases with no gene match: 1. The CDR3 sequence is 14 residues long. Germline V gene sequence: CDR1 SGHNT, CDR2 YYREEE (reference sequence). Points on this clone: At the DNA level, this CDR3 is encoded by other sequences in the same sample as well.

Sequencing was done on a sample of peripheral blood. The rearrangement uses TRBV5-4 and TRBJ2-5; 10 bases are shared with TRBD2. The source is an elderly woman with acute or convalescent COVID-19. The CDR3 coding sequence is TGTGCCAGCAGCTTAGCGGGGGGGAAAGAGACCCAGTACTTC. This gives the protein CASSLAGGKETQYF.